One T cell receptor (beta chain) is described in this entry. Antigen unknown. Germline V gives CDR1 KGHDR, CDR2 SFDVKD. This CDR3 region has 13 residues. V was trimmed by 1 base and J by 10 bases, leaving 12 bases between them. RNA transcripts served as template for amplifying TCR beta CDR3 sequences. HTBI-primed first-round RT-PCR preceded second-round multiplex PCR. TCRdb re-called the multiplex PCR reads through MiXCR, storing one row per CDR3 protein. This sample has about 400,000 distinct CDR3 sequences, with about 16% found just once. This sample was taken from a study of Graves' ophthalmopathy and Graves' hyperthyroidism. Whole-study findings and limits: In predicting ophthalmopathy progression, the model reached 70.59% sensitivity and 72% to 85% specificity. Blood also held most thyroid clonotypes expanded above 0.001 frequency.

Under 3 months in duration, the ophthalmopathy in affected donors had moderate-to-severe activity, CAS ≥3 and NOSPECS ≥4. This receptor was obtained from a woman younger than 30 with Graves' ophthalmopathy. The specimen sequenced was peripheral blood. V is TRBV24-1 and J is TRBJ2-5; possibly TRBD2 for D (5 bases). The CDR3 DNA follows: TGTGCCACCAGTGATTTCGGGCAGGAGGACCAGTACTTC. Amino acids: CATSDFGQEDQYF.